The 2 T cell receptor beta chains below were found in one sample sequenced in a study of blood T cell repertoires in COVID-19. Assay used: immunoSEQ multiplex PCR; TCRdb lists only in-frame clones, some missing. The table has fewer than 110,000 clones, 85% to 95% seen once. Input material: peripheral blood. These receptors all stem from a man aged 45 to 65 with active COVID-19.

The chain couples TRBV3-1 (or the pseudogene TRBV3-2) to TRBJ2-3; TRBD2 agrees at 10 bases. CDR3 length equals 17 residues. The germline V gene encodes CDR1 LGHDT and CDR2 YNNKEL (reference sequence). After removal of 0 bases from V and 4 bases from J, the junction contained 7 bases not matched to a gene. The CDR3 nucleotides read TGTGCCAGCAGCCAAGATAGGGCTAGCGGGAGTTCAGATACGCAGTATTTT. It yields the protein CASSQDRASGSSDTQYF.

This chain links TRBV2 with TRBJ1-1; D is perhaps TRBD1 (5 bases). The length of the CDR3 is 12 residues. V was cut by 11 bases and J by 1 base, with 11 bases left in between. The germline gives CDR1 SNHLY, CDR2 FYNNEI. In nucleotides, the CDR3 is TGTGCCTGCGGCAGGGAGAACACTGAAGCTTTCTTT. Translation gives CACGRENTEAFF.